The clone carrying this T cell receptor (beta chain) came up a few times. No antigen is known for it. This sample also contains other DNA sequences that code for the same CDR3. This sample stems from a study of beta chain features in type 1 diabetes. Whole-study context: Healthy donors and patients had similar age, gender and cell yields. Study-wide findings and caveats: Insertions at VDJ junctions were less frequent in type 1 diabetes patients. These patients also deleted more nucleotides at the same junctions. A moderate, significant TCRB CDR3 shortening appeared in type 1 diabetes across four CD4+ subsets. A closer apparent resemblance between naive, central memory and Treg TCRB repertoires was seen in patients than in healthy donors.

Every isolated RNA sample was fully reverse transcribed, so sequencing captured expressed TCRB transcripts. Clones were read by immunoSEQ multiplex PCR, and TCRdb kept only the in-frame ones, dropping some. The table includes about 660,000 clones, over 12% detected once. The clonotype comes from a man between 18 and 29 years old with type 1 diabetes. The specimen was naive CD4+ T cells from blood.

The CDR3 protein is CASSPRQGGNTEAFF. The CDR3 bases are TGTGCCAGCTCACCTCGACAGGGTGGGAACACTGAAGCTTTCTTT. The chain employs TRBV18 and TRBJ1-1, with 7 bases that match TRBD1. V lost 3 bases, J lost 1 base, and 5 bases stayed unmatched. The CDR3 runs to 15 residues. CDR1 and CDR2 from the germline V gene are KGHSH and LQKENI.